The 17 T cell receptor beta chains in this list originate from one sample, sequenced in a study of regulatory T cells in long-lasting Graves disease (TCRdb year 2021). The time point label of this sample denotes: persistent/refractory GD, antithyroid drugs over 5 years with positive TRAb. For both TCR sequencing and RNA sequencing, RNA was extracted from PBMCs using TRIzol. The library was prepared using multiplex PCR. The listed sequencing device is Illumina HiSeq 4000. To build TCR beta libraries, CDR3 regions were amplified by Arm-PCR using iRepertoire HTBI primers. TCRdb cleaned the public reads at Q25 with fastp, built clones with MiXCR and kept in-frame beta chains. Each entry merges the rows of one CDR3 protein and shows their most common DNA and genes. The sample yields a few hundred thousand distinct CDR3 sequences; roughly a fifth were counted once. The ten biggest clones cover roughly 7% of the sample.

The specimen comprised peripheral blood mononuclear cells (PBMCs), sampled when the disease was refractory, from a patient treated with antithyroid drugs. The origin of the receptors is a female donor with Graves disease.

This clonotype was picked up a small number of times. The chain couples TRBV7-8 to TRBJ2-4, with D maybe TRBD2 (6 bases). Trimming took 1 base from V and 0 from J, leaving 13 bases between them. The germline CDR1 and CDR2 sequences are SGHVS and FQNEAQ. The CDR3 consists of 17 residues. The CDR3, as DNA: TGTGCCAGCAGCTTAGGGCTGAGGAGGGAAGCCAAAAACATTCAGTACTTC. Translation: CASSLGLRREAKNIQYF.

The chain employs TRBV3-1 and TRBJ2-4, with TRBD2 matching 12 bases. The better agreement between TRBJ2-3 and the DNA end casts doubt on the J call. This CDR3 has 19 amino acids. CDR1 is LGHDT, CDR2 YNNKEL, per germline (reference sequence). CDR3 DNA: TGTGCCAGCAGCCAAGAGATTACGACTAGCGGGAGTGCAACAGATACGCAGTATTTT. As protein: CASSQEITTSGSATDTQYF.

There are many counts of this clonotype. The chain carries TRBV12-5 and TRBJ1-2; D not resolved. The CDR3 spans 14 residues. V was pared by 4 bases and J by 7 bases, with 16 bases between. Germline V gene data show CDR1 as LGHNT and CDR2 as FRNRAP. CDR3 bases: TGTGCTAGTGGTTCCGGGGTCGGGAGTAGTGGCTACACCTTC. Translating it yields CASGSGVGSSGYTF.

The gene calls are TRBV7-9 and TRBJ1-6; D gene uncertain. Germline assignment: CDR1 SEHNR and CDR2 FQNEAQ (reference sequence). The CDR3 contains 19 residues. Trimming took 6 bases from V and 0 from J, leaving 21 bases between them. The CDR3 DNA is TGTGCCAGCAGTCCAGGTGTTACGCGGCTCAGCTCCTATAATTCACCCCTCCACTTT. This translates into CASSPGVTRLSSYNSPLHF. Full variable domain (missing parts from reference TRBV7-9 and TRBJ1-6): DTGVSQNPRHKITKRGQNVTFRCDPISEHNRLYWYRQTLGQGPEFLTYFQNEAQLEKSRLLSDRFSAERPKGSFSTLEIQRTEQGDSAMYLCASSPGVTRLSSYNSPLHFGNGTRLTVT.

This clonotype has at least ten counts. The chain recombines TRBV20-1 with TRBJ2-7; no reliable D call. The CDR3 consists of 14 residues. V was shortened by 1 base and J by 2 bases, with 12 bases between the two germline ends. CDR1 DFQATT and CDR2 SNEGSKA come from the germline V gene (reference sequence). The CDR3 reads CSARVPTPPYEQYF. The CDR3 DNA sequence: TGCAGTGCTAGAGTCCCCACACCCCCCTACGAGCAGTACTTC.

The table lists this clonotype with a few counts. The chain joins TRBV27 to TRBJ2-7, with 16 bases aligning to TRBD2. CDR1 is MNHEY and CDR2 is SMNVEV in the germline V gene (reference sequence). With 8 bases clipped from V and 2 bases from J, the junction kept 12 bases outside the gene matches. This CDR3 has 18 residues. CDR3 sequence reads: CASRTLGLAGGDTYEQYF. The CDR3 region has the DNA TGTGCCAGCCGTACCTTGGGACTAGCGGGAGGGGACACCTACGAGCAGTACTTC.

This clonotype occurred many times. The V gene is TRBV30, the J gene TRBJ1-2, with 8 bases that match TRBD1. This CDR3 is 11 amino acids long. Trimming took 5 bases from V and 8 from J; bases not matched to a gene: 4. CDR1 and CDR2 from the germline V gene are GTSNPN and SVGIG (reference sequence). Here the CDR3 DNA reads TGTGCCTGGCAGGGGGCGAGCGGCTACACCTTC. It yields the protein CAWQGASGYTF.

This clonotype has ten or more counts. J is TRBJ2-7 and V is TRBV28, with TRBD2 matching 9 bases. The length of the CDR3 is 11 residues. V lost 10 bases and J lost 3; bases outside the gene matches: 1. Germline V CDR1 and CDR2: MDHEN, SYDVKM. DNA of the CDR3: TGTGCCACAGCGGGGGGCTACGAGCAGTACTTC. It encodes CATAGGYEQYF.

This clonotype has ten or more counts. J is TRBJ2-5 and V is TRBV7-3; TRBD1 agrees at 7 bases. Trimming removed 5 bases from V and 5 bases from J; junction bases left unmatched: 8. This CDR3 comprises 14 residues. Per germline, CDR1 SGHTA and CDR2 FQGTGA. The CDR3 loop is CASSNTGAHETQYF. The CDR3 DNA is TGTGCCAGCAGCAATACAGGGGCCCATGAGACCCAGTACTTC.

The V gene is TRBV27, the J gene TRBJ2-1; D remains unclear. The CDR3 covers 11 residues. Germline loops: CDR1 MNHEY, CDR2 SMNVEV (reference sequence). V lost 6 bases to trimming and J lost 9 bases, with 9 bases between them. The CDR3 DNA is TGTGCCAGCAGCGATCTCGGTGAGCAGTTCTTC. It translates to CASSDLGEQFF.

The chain uses TRBV5-1 and TRBJ1-1; D is unclear. Germline V gives CDR1 SGHRS, CDR2 YFSETQ. V gave up 3 bases and J gave up 4 bases, with 13 bases separating them. The length of the CDR3 is 14 residues. This CDR3 is CASSSGPGSTEAFF. Written as DNA, the CDR3 is TGCGCCAGCAGCTCCGGCCCTGGGAGCACTGAAGCTTTCTTT. The full variable domain, rest sourced from reference TRBV5-1 and TRBJ1-1, is KAGVTQTPRYLIKTRGQQVTLSCSPISGHRSVSWYQQTPGQGLQFLFEYFSETQRNKGNFPGRFSGRQFSNSRSEMNVSTLELGDSALYLCASSSGPGSTEAFFGQGTRLTVV.

This clonotype has just one count. This chain uses TRBV29-1 with TRBJ2-3, with 10 nucleotides matching TRBD2. Unmatched junction bases numbered 8, after V lost 6 bases and J lost 5 bases. Germline CDR1 SQVTM, CDR2 ANQGSEA. The CDR3 runs 14 residues. CDR3 amino acids: CSVGASGSKDTQYF. In DNA, the CDR3 is TGCAGCGTGGGGGCTAGCGGGAGTAAAGATACGCAGTATTTT.

The chain uses TRBV19 and TRBJ2-5; D ambiguous. This CDR3 spans 14 amino acids. V was pared by 5 bases and J by 5 bases, with 15 bases between. Per the germline V gene, CDR1 is LNHDA and CDR2 is SQIVND (reference sequence). This CDR3 is CASSPPGFEETQYF. The CDR3 DNA is TGTGCCAGTAGTCCCCCTGGATTCGAGGAGACCCAGTACTTC.

The chain links TRBV5-1 to TRBJ2-6; unclear D gene. CDR1 and CDR2 from the germline V gene are SGHRS and YFSETQ. Between the trimmed V and J ends, which lost 4 bases and 4 bases, there was a span of 15 bases. The CDR3 consists of 16 residues. CDR3 in amino acids: CASSHTQAPGANVLTF. In DNA, the CDR3 is TGCGCCAGCAGCCACACTCAGGCCCCCGGGGCCAACGTCCTGACTTTC.

At least ten counts were recorded for this clonotype. The chain carries TRBV24-1 and TRBJ2-5; no definite D call. CDR1 and CDR2 from the germline V gene are KGHDR and SFDVKD. The CDR3 is made up of 14 amino acids. V was shortened by 5 bases and J by 1 base, with 10 bases between the two germline ends. For the CDR3, the DNA is TGTGCCACCAGTGGGTCCTCCCCCCAAGAGACCCAGTACTTC. As protein: CATSGSSPQETQYF.

This clonotype was picked up a small number of times. This rearrangement joins TRBV20-1 to TRBJ1-2; no reliable D call. The CDR3 consists of 11 residues. V lost 8 bases and J 1 base, leaving 8 bases between the germline ends. The V gene's germline CDR1 is DFQATT and CDR2 SNEGSKA (reference sequence). CDR3 region: CSSDHNYGYTF. In nucleotides, the CDR3 is TGCAGTTCAGATCATAACTATGGCTACACCTTC.

The table lists this clonotype with a few counts. V gene TRBV28 combines with J gene TRBJ2-2; D is ambiguous. The CDR3 has 17 residues. The ends were cut back, 5 bases at V and 0 bases at J, with 16 bases in the middle. In germline, CDR1 is MDHEN, CDR2 SYDVKM. The CDR3 nucleotides are TGTGCCAGCAGTCCTATCCCGGCTGGGCCGAACACCGGGGAGCTGTTTTTT. Translating it yields CASSPIPAGPNTGELFF. Based on the CDR3 plus reference TRBV28 and TRBJ2-2, the full variable domain is DVKVTQSSRYLVKRTGEKVFLECVQDMDHENMFWYRQDPGLGLRLIYFSYDVKMKEKGDIPEGYSVSREKKERFSLILESASTNQTSMYLCASSPIPAGPNTGELFFGEGSRLTVL.